This T cell receptor beta chain was recovered during a study of CD8 T cells in ankylosing spondylitis (dated by TCRdb to 2017 to 2019). In the study overall: The study set out to find disease-linked TCR variants by profiling T cell receptor beta repertoires in ankylosing spondylitis patients and healthy donors. The full study cohort comprised 20 to 25 ankylosing spondylitis patients and roughly 110 healthy donors. Samples of peripheral blood were taken, and for ankylosing spondylitis patients, synovial fluid was collected as well. Overall study outcomes, separate from this receptor: Some of the motif variants had been reported before in the synovial fluid and blood of reactive arthritis patients, a finding that suggests common disease-initiation mechanisms. The disease-linked clones were reported to be significantly enriched in matched synovial fluid samples from ankylosing spondylitis patients. A TCR beta motif made up of about eight highly homologous amino acid variants appeared to be characteristic of blood from ankylosing spondylitis patients. A CD8+ phenotype was shown by the disease-linked clones, which were found at relatively low frequencies in peripheral blood.

The germline V gene (reference sequence) sets CDR1 to DFQATT and CDR2 to SNEGSKA. V drops 2 bases and J drops 0 bases, leaving 7 bases in between. The CDR3 sequence holds 13 residues, the cysteine and phenylalanine included. Kept here is only the CDR3 DNA, which spans 39 bases and is read in frame from base 1. A note on this clonotype: Its target antigen remains unknown. Per-base quality was not reported, and no clone a single base away is much larger than it.

The listed sequencing device is Illumina HiSeq 2500. TCR beta libraries were prepared by quantitative 5'-RACE with molecular barcodes. The paper's processing steps were these. Disease-linked TCR variants were identified with a new computational method built on a probabilistic model of VDJ rearrangement. The public reads were reprocessed in TCRdb via fastp at Q25 and MiXCR, keeping in-frame beta chains. Each CDR3 protein gets just one entry, which takes the most common genes and DNA from the rows behind it. The V and J calls, along with clone size, are taken from TCRdb and not from the paper's own processing. Here the sample has 150,000 to 200,000 distinct CDR3 sequences; 30% to 35% occur a single time. The ten most abundant clones make up around 6% of the sample. Synovial fluid samples were paired with blood samples taken from the same ankylosing spondylitis patients.

The chain was built from TRBV20-1 and TRBJ1-2, with the D gene not confidently named. This receptor was taken from a male donor with ankylosing spondylitis. The sample comprised synovial fluid, either unsorted or a sorted T cell fraction (not recorded which). The CDR3 loop reads CSARRAANYGYTF. The DNA is as follows: TGCAGTGCTAGAAGGGCAGCTAACTATGGCTACACCTTC.